These T cell receptor beta chains were read from a single sample in a study of blood T cell repertoires in COVID-19. Sequencing was performed with immunoSEQ multiplex PCR; in TCRdb, only in-frame clones are kept and a portion is missing. The profile shows hundreds of thousands of clones, 70% to 90% of them singletons. The specimen sequenced was peripheral blood. Receptor source: a woman aged 30 to 39 with active or convalescent COVID-19. The CDR3 runs from the conserved cysteine through the conserved F or W. The order of the fields is CDR3 DNA, CDR3 protein, D gene, V gene, clone size, J gene. D genes are given only for firm matches. Clone size, where shown, is once, few, many, or a class for clones that have expanded.

TGCGCCAGCAGTATGGGACTAGCGGGAGCCCAAGAGACCCAGTACTTC CASSMGLAGAQETQYF TRBD2 TRBV10-1 NA TRBJ2-5
TGTGCCAGCAGTGCAGGGTTTTCCTATAATTCACCCCTCCACTTT CASSAGFSYNSPLHF NA TRBV27 NA TRBJ1-6
TGTGCCAGCAGCTTAATCCAGGGGGCCCCCTCAATGAACACTGAAGCTTTCTTT CASSLIQGAPSMNTEAFF TRBD1 TRBV11-2 NA TRBJ1-1
TGCGCCAGCACCCCCCGGGACACCTCACTAGATGGCTACACCTTC CASTPRDTSLDGYTF NA TRBV5-1 NA TRBJ1-2
TGTGCCAGCAGCTTTGGGGGCGTAGATACCGGGGAGCTGTTTTTT CASSFGGVDTGELFF NA TRBV7-9 NA TRBJ2-2
TGTGCCAGCAGGTATGGACAGTCATATAGCAATCAGCCCCAGCATTTT CASRYGQSYSNQPQHF NA TRBV2 few TRBJ1-5
TGTGCCAGCAGCTTATTAGCGGGGGCCTCACAAGAGACCCAGTACTTC CASSLLAGASQETQYF TRBD2 TRBV9 NA TRBJ2-5
TGTGCCAGTAGCGATACAGGGGTATGGACTGAAGCTTTCTTT CASSDTGVWTEAFF TRBD1 TRBV19 NA TRBJ1-1
TGCGCCAGCAGTTATGGAGTAGGGGGTCGGACAGATACGCAGTATTTT CASSYGVGGRTDTQYF NA TRBV5-1 once TRBJ2-3
TGTGCCAGCAGCGTAGAGGGACAGGGGGCGGGCACTGAAGCTTTCTTT CASSVEGQGAGTEAFF TRBD1 TRBV9 NA TRBJ1-1
TGCGCCAGCAGTCATAGCCCAAATGGACTAGCGGAATATAGCACAGATACGCAGTATTTT CASSHSPNGLAEYSTDTQYF TRBD2 TRBV23-1 NA TRBJ2-3
TGTGCCAGCAGCCCCCCGGGACACGACAATGAGCAGTTCTTC CASSPPGHDNEQFF NA TRBV11-1 NA TRBJ2-1
TGTGCCAGCAGCGCGCAGGGTTACACTGAAGCTTTCTTT CASSAQGYTEAFF NA TRBV11-1 NA TRBJ1-1
TGTGCCACCAGCAGAGATCTGTCCTCTGGGGCCAACGTCCTGACTTTC CATSRDLSSGANVLTF NA TRBV15 NA TRBJ2-6
TGCGCCAGCAGCTTTTTAAGCGGGGAGGTGTCGGAGCAGTACTTC CASSFLSGEVSEQYF TRBD2 TRBV5-1 NA TRBJ2-7
TGTGCCAGCAGCAAGGGGGGGATCCCGCGGACGGGCGGTAACTATGGCTACACCTTC CASSKGGIPRTGGNYGYTF NA TRBV7-8 NA TRBJ1-2
TGTGCCAGCTCACCAGAACAGGTTATTGAGCAGTTCTTC CASSPEQVIEQFF NA TRBV18 NA TRBJ2-1
TGTGCCAGCAGCCCAACCTCAGGGGCAGGTGGAAACACCATATATTTT CASSPTSGAGGNTIYF NA TRBV11-2 NA TRBJ1-3
TGCGCCAGCAGCCCAATGAAGTCCGGGGACAGGCCCTTCAATGAGCAGTTCTTC CASSPMKSGDRPFNEQFF TRBD1 TRBV4-1 NA TRBJ2-1
TGTGCCAGCAGCCGGTCGACAGGGGATGGCTACACCTTC CASSRSTGDGYTF TRBD1 TRBV14 NA TRBJ1-2
TGTGCCAGCAGGCTCATAGACGAGCAGTACTTC CASRLIDEQYF NA TRBV27 NA TRBJ2-7
TGTGCCAGCAGCTTAGGGGGGCAGGGAATTTATGGCTACACCTTC CASSLGGQGIYGYTF NA TRBV7-9 NA TRBJ1-2
TGTGCCAGCAGCCCGGGCGGCGGGGGCTACACCTTC CASSPGGGGYTF NA TRBV13 NA TRBJ1-2
TGTGCCACCTCGGGACTAGCTGAAGAGACCCAGTACTTC CATSGLAEETQYF TRBD2 TRBV24-1 NA TRBJ2-5
TGTGCCACCAGCACGGACAGGAGGGGTGAAGCTTTCTTT CATSTDRRGEAFF TRBD1 TRBV15 NA TRBJ1-1
TGCGCCAGCAGCTTGGTGGGGGACAGGGAGCTGTTTTTT CASSLVGDRELFF NA TRBV5-1 NA TRBJ2-2
TGCAGCGTCGACCGGACAGGGGATCGGAGTGAGCAGTTCTTC CSVDRTGDRSEQFF TRBD1 TRBV29-1 NA TRBJ2-1
TGTGCCATCACTGCCGGGGCTAGCGGAGCCGGCAATGAGCAGTTCTTC CAITAGASGAGNEQFF TRBD2 TRBV10-3 NA TRBJ2-1
TGTGCCAGCAGCTTAGTAGGACAGTTCTCTGGAAACACCATATATTTT CASSLVGQFSGNTIYF NA TRBV11-2 NA TRBJ1-3
TGTGCCAGCAGTGATCCGTCTCAGGGGTCGGCTTTCTTT CASSDPSQGSAFF NA TRBV6-1 NA TRBJ1-1
TGTGCTAGTGGTTTGGTAGGGGCAGGGGCTAGCAATCAGCCCCAGCATTTT CASGLVGAGASNQPQHF NA TRBV12-5 once TRBJ1-5
TGTGCCAGCAGCTTAGAGTCTAGCGCGGAGACCCAGTACTTC CASSLESSAETQYF NA TRBV11-1 once TRBJ2-5
TGCGCCAGCAGCCAAGTCGTCCTAGCGGGGGGACAAGAGACCCAGTACTTC CASSQVVLAGGQETQYF TRBD2 TRBV4-1 NA TRBJ2-5
TGTGCCAGCAGCCCTCGTCCGACAGGGGGCGAGCAGTACTTC CASSPRPTGGEQYF TRBD1 TRBV14 NA TRBJ2-7